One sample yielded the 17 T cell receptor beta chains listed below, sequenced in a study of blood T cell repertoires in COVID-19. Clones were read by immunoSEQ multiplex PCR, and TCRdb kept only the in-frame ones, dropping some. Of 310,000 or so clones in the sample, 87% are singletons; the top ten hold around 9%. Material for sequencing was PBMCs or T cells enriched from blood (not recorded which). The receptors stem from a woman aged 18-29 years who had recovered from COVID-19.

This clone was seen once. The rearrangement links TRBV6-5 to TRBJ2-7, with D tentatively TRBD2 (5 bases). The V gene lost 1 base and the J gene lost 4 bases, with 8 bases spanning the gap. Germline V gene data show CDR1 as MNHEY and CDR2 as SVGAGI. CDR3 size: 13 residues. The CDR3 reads CASSYYRGYEQYF. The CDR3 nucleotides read TGTGCCAGCAGTTACTACCGCGGGTACGAGCAGTACTTC.

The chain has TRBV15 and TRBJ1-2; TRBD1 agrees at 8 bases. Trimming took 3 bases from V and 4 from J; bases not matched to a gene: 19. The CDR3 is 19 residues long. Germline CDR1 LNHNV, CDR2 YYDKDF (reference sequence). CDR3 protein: CATSSGVGQGALLPYGYTF. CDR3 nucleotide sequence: TGTGCCACCAGCAGTGGCGTTGGGCAGGGGGCTCTACTTCCCTATGGCTACACCTTC.

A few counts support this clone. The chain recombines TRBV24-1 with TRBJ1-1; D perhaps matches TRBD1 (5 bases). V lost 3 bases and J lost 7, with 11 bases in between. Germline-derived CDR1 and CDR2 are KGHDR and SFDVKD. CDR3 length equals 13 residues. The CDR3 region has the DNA TGTGCCACCAGTGATAGAAACCAGGGTGAAGCTTTCTTT. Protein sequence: CATSDRNQGEAFF.

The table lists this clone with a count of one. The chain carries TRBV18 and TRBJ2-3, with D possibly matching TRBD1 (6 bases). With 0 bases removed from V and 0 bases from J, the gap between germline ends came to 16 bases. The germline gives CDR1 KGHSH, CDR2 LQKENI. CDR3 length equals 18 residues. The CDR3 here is CASSPPSPNRVSTDTQYF. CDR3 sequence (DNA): TGTGCCAGCTCACCACCAAGCCCTAACAGGGTTAGCACAGATACGCAGTATTTT.

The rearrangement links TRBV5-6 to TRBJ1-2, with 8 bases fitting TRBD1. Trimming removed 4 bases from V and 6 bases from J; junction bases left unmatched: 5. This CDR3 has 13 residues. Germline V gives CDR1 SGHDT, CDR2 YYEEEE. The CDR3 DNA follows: TGTGCCAGCAGCCGGATACAGGGGGATGGCTACACCTTC. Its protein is CASSRIQGDGYTF.

CDR3 sequence: CSVAGWETQYF. The CDR3 DNA follows: TGCAGCGTTGCAGGGTGGGAGACCCAGTACTTC. The rearrangement joins TRBV29-1 to TRBJ2-5, with D tentatively TRBD1 (5 bases). Germline loops: CDR1 SQVTM, CDR2 ANQGSEA. V was pared by 4 bases and J by 5 bases, with 8 bases between. This CDR3 has 11 amino acids.

CDR3 in amino acids: CASSGTGYTGELFF. The CDR3 DNA sequence: TGTGCCAGCAGCGGGACAGGCTACACCGGGGAGCTGTTTTTT. The J gene is TRBJ2-2, the V gene TRBV9, with TRBD1 identical over 7 bases. Germline CDR1 and CDR2: SGDLS and YYNGEE. This CDR3 spans 14 amino acids. Losses at the gene ends were 3 bases for V and 3 bases for J; bases not matched to a gene: 2.

In DNA, the CDR3 is TGTGCCAGCAGCTTTGGACAGGGTAACTATGGCTACACCTTC. Its translation: CASSFGQGNYGYTF. The rearrangement uses TRBV7-2 and TRBJ1-2, with 8 bases identical to TRBD1. V trimming: 3 bases; J trimming: 1 base; junction bases outside the gene matches: 1. This CDR3 comprises 14 residues. CDR1 is SGHTA and CDR2 is FQGNSA in the germline V gene.

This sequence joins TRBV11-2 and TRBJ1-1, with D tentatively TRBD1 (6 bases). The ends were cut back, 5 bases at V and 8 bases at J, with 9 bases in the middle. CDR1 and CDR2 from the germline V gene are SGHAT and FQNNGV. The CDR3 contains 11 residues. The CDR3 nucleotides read TGTGCCAGCAGCCAAGGGACAGAAGCTTTCTTT. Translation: CASSQGTEAFF. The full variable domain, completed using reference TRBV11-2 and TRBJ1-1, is EAGVAQSPRYKIIEKRQSVAFWCNPISGHATLYWYQQILGQGPKLLIQFQNNGVVDDSQLPKDRFSAERLKGVDSTLKIQPAKLEDSAVYLCASSQGTEAFFGQGTRLTVV.

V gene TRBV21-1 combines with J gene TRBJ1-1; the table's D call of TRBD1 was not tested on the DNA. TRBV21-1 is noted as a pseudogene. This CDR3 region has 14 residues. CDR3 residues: CASTPDTQNTEAFF. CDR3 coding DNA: TGTGCCAGCACCCCCGACACACAGAACACTGAAGCTTTCTTT.

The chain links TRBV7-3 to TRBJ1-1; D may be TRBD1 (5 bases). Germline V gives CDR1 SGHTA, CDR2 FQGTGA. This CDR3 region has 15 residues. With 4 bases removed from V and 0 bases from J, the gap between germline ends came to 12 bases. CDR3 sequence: CASSSSGGMNTEAFF. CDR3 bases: TGTGCCAGCAGCTCCTCCGGGGGTATGAACACTGAAGCTTTCTTT.

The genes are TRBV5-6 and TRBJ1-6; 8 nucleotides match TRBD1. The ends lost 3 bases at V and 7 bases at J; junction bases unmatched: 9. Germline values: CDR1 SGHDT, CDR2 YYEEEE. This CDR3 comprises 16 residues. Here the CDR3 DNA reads TGTGCCAGCAGCTACGAATCTCCAGGGGGCAATTCACCCCTCCACTTT. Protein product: CASSYESPGGNSPLHF.

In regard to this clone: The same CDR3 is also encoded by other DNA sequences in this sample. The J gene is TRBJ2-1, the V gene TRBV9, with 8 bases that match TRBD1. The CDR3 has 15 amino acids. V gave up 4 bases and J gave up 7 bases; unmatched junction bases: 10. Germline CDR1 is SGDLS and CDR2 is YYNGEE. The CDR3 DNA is TGTGCCAGCAGCCCCGGGACAGGTGGCTATAATGAGCAGTTCTTC. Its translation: CASSPGTGGYNEQFF.

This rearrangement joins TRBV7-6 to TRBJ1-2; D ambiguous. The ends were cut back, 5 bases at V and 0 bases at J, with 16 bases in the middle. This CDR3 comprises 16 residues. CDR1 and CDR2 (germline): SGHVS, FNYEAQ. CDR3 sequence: CASSPVAGPANYGYTF. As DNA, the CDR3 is TGTGCCAGCAGCCCAGTGGCGGGCCCAGCTAACTATGGCTACACCTTC.

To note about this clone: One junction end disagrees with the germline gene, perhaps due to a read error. The CDR3 loop is CASSEARDRDF. The CDR3 coding sequence is TGTGCCAGCAGCGAAGCCCGGGACAGGGATTTT. The V gene is TRBV28, the J gene TRBJ1-1, with TRBD1 identical over 9 bases. The CDR3 sequence is 11 residues long. Germline loops: CDR1 MDHEN, CDR2 SYDVKM.

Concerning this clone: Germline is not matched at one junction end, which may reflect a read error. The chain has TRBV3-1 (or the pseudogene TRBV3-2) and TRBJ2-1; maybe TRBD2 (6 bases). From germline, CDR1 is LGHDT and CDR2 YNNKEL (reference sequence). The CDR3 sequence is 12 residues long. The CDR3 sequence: CASSRVPGLYLF. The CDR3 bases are TGTGCCAGCAGCCGAGTTCCGGGACTTTATCTCTTC.

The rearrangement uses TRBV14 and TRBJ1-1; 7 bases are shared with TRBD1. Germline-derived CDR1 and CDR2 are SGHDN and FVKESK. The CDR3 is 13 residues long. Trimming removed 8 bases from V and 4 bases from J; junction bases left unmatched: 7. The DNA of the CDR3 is TGTGCCAGCGGACCGACAGGGAGCACTGAAGCTTTCTTT. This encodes CASGPTGSTEAFF.